The rows below give T cell receptor beta chains drawn from one sample of a study of glioma-infiltrating T cells. MiXCR was run by TCRdb on the multiplex PCR reads, yielding one entry per CDR3 protein. In the table there are approximately 90,000 distinct CDR3 sequences, 23% of which are singletons. Sequencing was performed on glioma tissue, nonneoplastic brain tissue, or PBMCs (not recorded which). These TCRs come from a human donor with low-grade glioma or glioblastoma, undergoing nonglioma brain surgery, or in good health (not recorded which). Each CDR3 is given with its conserved first and last residue. D genes are given only for firm matches. Clone size is stated in some rows and not others, as once, few, many or a class when expanded.

abundance	v_gene	len	d_gene	j_gene	CDR3nt	CDR3aa
many	TRBV29-1	14	TRBD1	TRBJ1-1	TGCAGCGTCTTACCGGGACAGACGAACACTGAAGCTTTCTTT	CSVLPGQTNTEAFF
many	TRBV3-1	16	TRBD1	TRBJ1-1	TGTGCCAGCAGCCTAAGTACGGGACAGCCTAACACTGAAGCTTTCTTT	CASSLSTGQPNTEAFF
many	TRBV24-1	12	TRBD1	TRBJ2-7	TGTGCCACCAGTGATCCAGGGGGCGAGCAGTACTTC	CATSDPGGEQYF
few	TRBV3-1	15	TRBD1	TRBJ1-2	TGTGCCAGCAGCCGCCTCACAGGGGTGGGCTATGGCTACACCTTC	CASSRLTGVGYGYTF
few	TRBV29-1	10	.	TRBJ2-7	TGCAGCGTTGGTAGTAGCGAGCAGTACTTC	CSVGSSEQYF
many	TRBV7-9	13	.	TRBJ1-1	TGTGCCAGCAGCTTAAGCCCGGACACTGAAGCTTTCTTT	CASSLSPDTEAFF
many	TRBV12-3/TRBV12-4	15	.	TRBJ1-1	TGTGCCAGCAGTTTAAGGGAGGGAGTCTCAGGGGAAGCTTTCTTT	CASSLREGVSGEAFF
many	TRBV27	15	TRBD1	TRBJ1-4	TGTGCCAGCAGTCTCGGACAGGGTCGGGATGAAAAACTGTTTTTT	CASSLGQGRDEKLFF
many	TRBV27	13	TRBD1	TRBJ1-1	TGTGCCAGCAGTTGGGACAGGGGCACTGAAGCTTTCTTT	CASSWDRGTEAFF
many	TRBV7-6	13	.	TRBJ1-2	TGTGCCAGCAGTCAAGGGGGAAGGGGTGGCTACACCTTC	CASSQGGRGGYTF
many	TRBV27	16	.	TRBJ2-7	TGTGCCAGCAGTTTATGGGGGGGGCAGGGTTCCTACGAGCAGTACTTC	CASSLWGGQGSYEQYF
many	TRBV27	14	TRBD1	TRBJ1-1	TGTGCCAGCAGACGGCCCGACAGGGTGACTGAAGCTTTCTTT	CASRRPDRVTEAFF
many	TRBV6-1	15	.	TRBJ2-6	TGTGCCAGCAACTTAAACAGGGCTGGGGCCAACGTCCTGACTTTC	CASNLNRAGANVLTF
.	TRBV19	15	TRBD1	TRBJ2-7	TGTGCCAGTAGTCCCCGGGACAGGGGGCCCAACGAGCAGTACTTC	CASSPRDRGPNEQYF
many	TRBV6-1	14	TRBD2	TRBJ2-7	TGTGCCAGCGGACGGACTAGCGTTACCTACGAGCAGTACTTC	CASGRTSVTYEQYF
.	TRBV14	18	.	TRBJ2-5	TGTGCCAGCAGCCAGGGCCTGAGACAGAACTTGTACCAAGAGACCCAGTACTTC	CASSQGLRQNLYQETQYF
.	TRBV11-2	13	.	TRBJ2-7	TGTGCCAGCAGCTGGCGGAACACCTACGAGCAGTACTTC	CASSWRNTYEQYF
many	TRBV4-2	16	TRBD1	TRBJ2-3	TGTGCCAGCAGCCAGCATGGGACAGGGGGCACAGATACGCAGTATTTT	CASSQHGTGGTDTQYF
few	TRBV19	17	.	TRBJ2-7	TGTGCCAGTAGCAACGCTACCTTGGGATATAGATCCTACGAGCAGTACTTC	CASSNATLGYRSYEQYF
many	TRBV6-1	14	.	TRBJ2-3	TGTGCCAGCAGCCTCAACATCCCCACAGATACGCAGTATTTT	CASSLNIPTDTQYF
many	TRBV12-3/TRBV12-4	13	.	TRBJ1-1	TGTGCCAGCAGCCTCAGAGGGGAGTCTGAAGCTTTCTTT	CASSLRGESEAFF
medium-sized	TRBV6-1	14	.	TRBJ1-5	TGTGCCAGCAGTGAAGTCCCCTGGAATCAGCCCCAGCATTTT	CASSEVPWNQPQHF
.	TRBV18	20	TRBD1	TRBJ2-4	TGTGCCAGCTCACCTTTAACCGGGACAGGGGGCGCGGGCGCCAAAAACATTCAGTACTTC	CASSPLTGTGGAGAKNIQYF
many	TRBV7-2	15	.	TRBJ1-5	TGTGCCAGCAGCTTAGGCAGCGGTACCAATCAGCCCCAGCATTTT	CASSLGSGTNQPQHF
.	TRBV16	14	TRBD1	TRBJ2-7	TGTGCCAGCAGCCTAACCCGACAGGGCTACGAGCAGTACTTC	CASSLTRQGYEQYF
.	TRBV5-1	21	TRBD2	TRBJ2-6	TGCGCCAGCAGCTCGGGACTAGCGGGGGGTTATTCCCTCTCTGGGGCCAACGTCCTGACTTTC	CASSSGLAGGYSLSGANVLTF
many	TRBV3-1	15	TRBD1	TRBJ1-2	TGTGCCAGCAGCCACGAGCGGACAGGGAACTATGGCTACACCTTC	CASSHERTGNYGYTF
few	TRBV20-1	15	.	TRBJ1-5	TGCAGTGCTAGAGGGGGGGGGGGGAGCAATCAGCCCCAGCATTTT	CSARGGGGSNQPQHF
few	TRBV5-1	15	.	TRBJ2-7	TGCGCCAGCAGCTTTGGCACAACCCCTTCCTCCGAGCAGTACTTC	CASSFGTTPSSEQYF
few	TRBV4-2	15	TRBD1	TRBJ2-4	TGTGCCAGCAGCCAAGATCGGGGAACAGGGGGCATTCAGTACTTC	CASSQDRGTGGIQYF
many	TRBV20-1	15	TRBD2	TRBJ2-1	TGCAGTGCTAGAGCGGACGGGAGGTCGTCCAATGAGCAGTTCTTC	CSARADGRSSNEQFF
few	TRBV5-4	14	.	TRBJ1-3	TGTGCCAGCAGCTTGGGGCATGCTGGAAACACCATATATTTT	CASSLGHAGNTIYF
.	TRBV6-5	12	TRBD1	TRBJ2-4	TGTGCCAGCAGTAGGACAGGGAACATTCAGTACTTC	CASSRTGNIQYF
.	TRBV12-3/TRBV12-4	15	TRBD2	TRBJ2-5	TGTGCCAGCAGTTTAATCCTAGCGGGGGTCGAGACCCAGTACTTC	CASSLILAGVETQYF
many	TRBV5-5	14	TRBD1	TRBJ1-1	TGTGCCAGCAGCTGGCGGACAGGGGACACTGAAGCTTTCTTT	CASSWRTGDTEAFF
medium-sized	TRBV6-1	14	.	TRBJ2-1	TGTGCCAGCAGTTATCGGGAGAATAGCAATGAGCAGTTCTTC	CASSYRENSNEQFF